The TCR beta chain described here comes from a study of blood T cell repertoires in COVID-19. CDR1 SGHNT and CDR2 YYREEE come from the germline V gene (reference sequence). V lost 0 bases, J lost 5 bases, and 5 bases stayed unmatched. The CDR3 length is 16 residues. Data came from immunoSEQ multiplex PCR; TCRdb stores just in-frame clones and leaves some out. Of around 220,000 clones in the sample, just over 90% were seen once. Specimen: PBMCs or T cells enriched from blood (not recorded which). This sequence was found in a woman aged 18-29 years who had recovered from COVID-19. V gene TRBV5-4 combines with J gene TRBJ2-1, with TRBD2 identical over 10 bases. CDR3 sequence: CASSLELAGQNNEQFF. DNA of the CDR3: TGTGCCAGCAGCTTGGAACTAGCGGGGCAAAACAATGAGCAGTTCTTC.